This T cell receptor beta chain stems from a study of blood T cell repertoires in COVID-19. The overall study: T cells, B-cell-depleted T cells, or PBMCs provided the cDNA or gDNA that served as material.

Authors' methods: Estimated nucleated cell counts came from reference gene primer amplification. The table came from immunoSEQ multiplex PCR; TCRdb's copy has only in-frame clones and leaves some out. V and J calls and clone size come straight from that table; D and trimming were deduced from the DNA. The table includes some 80,000 clones, approximately 78% detected once. It was during active infection that Seattle patients were enrolled and then longitudinally followed. Ten or more counts support this clone. Material for sequencing was peripheral blood. This clonotype was sampled from a man between 60 and 75 years old with COVID-19, enrolled during active disease.

The CDR3 sequence: CASSRPSGSRPYEQYF. The CDR3 DNA is TGTGCCAGCAGCCGACCTAGCGGGAGTCGCCCCTACGAGCAGTACTTC. The V gene is TRBV3-1 (or the pseudogene TRBV3-2), the J gene TRBJ2-7; 10 nucleotides align to TRBD2. In germline, CDR1 is LGHDT, CDR2 YNNKEL (reference sequence). The J segment lost 2 bases and the V segment lost 4 bases, leaving 8 bases of the junction unmatched. CDR3 size: 16 residues.